This entry lists 18 T cell receptor beta chains sequenced from one sample in a study of shared clonotypes between healthy human individuals. Measured with immunoSEQ multiplex PCR; TCRdb has only the in-frame clones, and not every one. The table has roughly 1,500,000 clones, approximately 98% seen once. Sequenced sample: naive CD4+ T cells sorted from blood. Subset defined: CD45RA+ positively selected. The source is a man aged 25 to 45 in good health.

Only a few counts were recorded for this clone. Other DNA variants within this sample encode the same CDR3. This rearrangement joins TRBV18 to TRBJ2-5, with no clear D. V gave up 3 bases and J gave up 3 bases, with 2 bases separating them. CDR3 size: 11 residues. Germline lookup yields CDR1 KGHSH and CDR2 LQKENI. The CDR3 DNA reads as TGTGCCAGCTCACCTAAAGAGACCCAGTACTTC. This codes for CASSPKETQYF.

This clone was counted once. J is TRBJ1-4 and V is TRBV19; 10 nucleotides line up with TRBD1. Trimming cost V 6 bases and J 6 bases; bases outside gene matches: 7. CDR1 is LNHDA, CDR2 SQIVND, per germline (reference sequence). The length of the CDR3 is 15 residues. CDR3 bases: TGTGCCAGTAGCCACATGGACAGGGGGGATGAAAAACTGTTTTTT. This codes for CASSHMDRGDEKLFF.

This chain uses TRBV4-3 with TRBJ1-5; D is undetermined. The germline V and J ends were trimmed by 1 base and 6 bases, with 13 bases remaining between them. This CDR3 has 15 amino acids. The germline V gene encodes CDR1 LGHNA and CDR2 YSLEER. CDR3 sequence reads: CASSQGRRGSQPQHF. Here the CDR3 DNA reads TGCGCCAGCAGCCAAGGCCGGCGGGGAAGTCAGCCCCAGCATTTT.

The chain carries TRBV7-3 and TRBJ2-5; D is uncertain. The CDR3 length is 13 residues. Germline V CDR1 and CDR2: SGHTA, FQGTGA. The V end was cut by 4 bases, the J end by 1 base, with 7 bases between. The CDR3 loop reads CASSSTFQETQYF. The CDR3 bases are TGTGCCAGCAGCTCAACGTTCCAAGAGACCCAGTACTTC.

The chain has TRBV7-6 and TRBJ2-1; 9 bases are shared with TRBD2. After removal of 4 bases from V and 3 bases from J, the junction contained 4 bases not matched to a gene. Germline CDR1 and CDR2: SGHVS and FNYEAQ. The CDR3 is 15 residues long. DNA of the CDR3: TGTGCCAGCAGCTCATTAGCGGGAGTCTACAATGAGCAGTTCTTC. Protein: CASSSLAGVYNEQFF. Together with reference TRBV7-6 and TRBJ2-1, the CDR3 gives the full variable domain: GAGVSQSPRYKVTKRGQDVALRCDPISGHVSLYWYRQALGQGPEFLTYFNYEAQQDKSGLPNDRFSAERPEGSISTLTIQRTEQRDSAMYRCASSSLAGVYNEQFFGPGTRLTVL.

The chain has TRBV7-2 and TRBJ2-7; TRBD1 matches 7 bases. This CDR3 region has 13 residues. V shed 5 bases and J 6 bases; nucleotides not matched to a gene: 7. Germline-derived CDR1 and CDR2 are SGHTA and FQGNSA. CDR3 region: CASSVGTVGEQYF. The DNA for the CDR3 is TGTGCCAGCAGCGTCGGGACAGTGGGCGAGCAGTACTTC.

The V gene is TRBV7-2, the J gene TRBJ2-3; weak D call: TRBD2 (6 bases). Trimming left V 0 bases short and J 1 base short, with 17 bases between. Germline-derived CDR1 and CDR2 are SGHTA and FQGNSA. The CDR3 is made up of 18 amino acids. The CDR3 is CASSLALKLASRTDTQYF. CDR3 bases: TGTGCCAGCAGCTTAGCGCTAAAGCTAGCGTCACGCACAGATACGCAGTATTTT.

The chain is built from TRBV19 and TRBJ2-7; TRBD1 agrees at 10 bases. CDR3 length: 15 residues. Losses at the gene ends were 3 bases for V and 7 bases for J; bases not matched to a gene: 9. Germline assignment: CDR1 LNHDA and CDR2 SQIVND (reference sequence). This CDR3 is CASSIRDRGTVEQYF. CDR3 in DNA: TGTGCCAGTAGTATCCGGGACAGGGGCACTGTTGAGCAGTACTTC.

The chain recombines TRBV29-1 with TRBJ1-2, with a possible D match to TRBD1 (5 bases). The CDR3 has 13 residues. V lost 5 bases, J lost 7 bases, and 17 bases lay in between. The germline gives CDR1 SQVTM, CDR2 ANQGSEA. The CDR3 loop is CSVLDPGTSGYTF. DNA for the CDR3: TGCAGCGTTCTGGACCCAGGGACTAGTGGCTACACCTTC.

V is TRBV5-1 and J is TRBJ2-1; 15 positions agree with TRBD2. CDR1 is SGHRS, CDR2 YFSETQ, per germline. CDR3 length: 16 residues. Trimming took 4 bases from V and 7 from J; bases not matched to a gene: 6. The CDR3 protein is CASSIPGLAGGNEQFF. CDR3 DNA sequence: TGCGCCAGCAGCATACCGGGACTAGCGGGAGGTAATGAGCAGTTCTTC. Supplemented by reference TRBV5-1 and TRBJ2-1, the full variable domain reads KAGVTQTPRYLIKTRGQQVTLSCSPISGHRSVSWYQQTPGQGLQFLFEYFSETQRNKGNFPGRFSGRQFSNSRSEMNVSTLELGDSALYLCASSIPGLAGGNEQFFGPGTRLTVL.

The rearrangement links TRBV7-3 to TRBJ2-2; TRBD2 agrees at 13 bases. This CDR3 is 17 amino acids long. V dropped 5 bases and J dropped 4; count of bases not matched to a gene: 7. Looked up from germline, CDR1 is SGHTA and CDR2 is FQGTGA. DNA of the CDR3: TGTGCCAGCAGCGCGACTAGCGGGAGGTCCCCCACCGGGGAGCTGTTTTTT. Translating it yields CASSATSGRSPTGELFF.

This chain joins TRBV11-3 and TRBJ1-2, with D perhaps matching TRBD1 (5 bases). This CDR3 spans 16 amino acids. Deletions cut 5 bases from V and 8 bases from J, with 24 bases between. The germline V gene encodes CDR1 SGHNT and CDR2 YENEEA. This CDR3 is CASSPHGRAGSGGYTF. CDR3 bases: TGTGCCAGCAGCCCCCACGGCCGGGCAGGGTCAGGCGGCTACACCTTC.

The chain couples TRBV18 to TRBJ2-3; 9 bases are shared with TRBD2. This CDR3 contains 16 residues. Germline V lookup: CDR1 KGHSH, CDR2 LQKENI. J gave up 0 bases and V 3 bases, and 4 bases lay outside the gene matches. The CDR3 nucleotides read TGTGCCAGCTCACCTAGCGGGGGCCCTAGCACAGATACGCAGTATTTT. Its translation is CASSPSGGPSTDTQYF. The full variable domain, in which reference TRBV18 and TRBJ2-3 provide the parts outside the CDR3, is NAGVMQNPRHLVRRRGQEARLRCSPMKGHSHVYWYRQLPEEGLKFMVYLQKENIIDESGMPKERFSAEFPKEGPSILRIQQVVRGDSAAYFCASSPSGGPSTDTQYFGPGTRLTVL.

With respect to this clone: This specimen includes other DNA sequences encoding the same CDR3. The rearrangement links TRBV5-4 to TRBJ2-7, with D possibly TRBD2 on 5 matching bases. The CDR3 has 14 amino acids. The germline V and J ends were trimmed by 2 bases and 1 base, with 10 bases remaining between them. CDR1 and CDR2 from the germline V gene are SGHNT and YYREEE (reference sequence). The CDR3 coding sequence is TGTGCCAGCAGCTTATTCTCGGGATCCTACGAGCAGTACTTC. It codes for CASSLFSGSYEQYF.

CDR3 sequence: CASSLAPNGLETQYF. The CDR3 nucleotides are TGTGCCAGCAGCTTAGCCCCGAACGGGCTGGAGACCCAGTACTTC. V usage is TRBV7-9 and J usage is TRBJ2-5; no reliable D call. The germline gives CDR1 SEHNR, CDR2 FQNEAQ (reference sequence). Deletions cut 0 bases from V and 5 bases from J, with 13 bases between. The CDR3 has 15 amino acids.

A single count supports this clone. The J gene is TRBJ1-5, the V gene TRBV29-1, with 7 bases fitting TRBD1. CDR1 and CDR2 (germline): SQVTM, ANQGSEA. Unmatched junction bases numbered 4, after V lost 6 bases and J lost 5 bases. This CDR3 region has 12 residues. The CDR3 here is CSVAGTDQPQHF. CDR3 sequence (DNA): TGCAGCGTAGCCGGGACAGATCAGCCCCAGCATTTT.

For the CDR3, the DNA is TGTGCCAGCAGTTTCAAGAGATCTCGCACAGATACGCAGTATTTT. Protein: CASSFKRSRTDTQYF. The gene calls are TRBV28 and TRBJ2-3; D not resolved. The CDR3 consists of 15 residues. Between the trimmed V and J ends, which lost 3 bases and 1 base, there was a span of 11 bases. Per the germline V gene, CDR1 is MDHEN and CDR2 is SYDVKM.

This clone came up once. The chain couples TRBV9 to TRBJ2-5, with D possibly called TRBD1 or TRBD2 (5 bases each). Deletions cut 4 bases from V and 2 bases from J, with 12 bases between. Germline V gives CDR1 SGDLS, CDR2 YYNGEE. There are 14 residues in the CDR3. The CDR3 nucleotides read TGTGCCAGCAGCTTCGGGACCAATCAAGAGACCCAGTACTTC. It specifies CASSFGTNQETQYF.